One sample yielded the 13 T cell receptor beta chains listed below, sequenced in a study of blood T cell repertoires in COVID-19. The protocol was immunoSEQ multiplex PCR, while the TCRdb copy is restricted to in-frame clones and leaves out a portion. This table holds 250,000 or so clones, roughly 80% found once. Sample: peripheral blood. Receptors originate from a man aged 80 or over with acute or convalescent COVID-19.

This rearrangement joins TRBV25-1 to TRBJ1-2, with TRBD1 identical over 8 bases. The CDR3 is 15 amino acids. Germline trimming cut 5 bases from V and 8 bases from J; bases unmatched to any gene: 13. CDR1 is MGHDK and CDR2 is SYGVNS in the germline V gene. CDR3 DNA sequence: TGTGCCAGCAGTACGCTAGGACAGGGTGGGGTCGGCTACACCTTC. Translated: CASSTLGQGGVGYTF.

This clone was seen just once. The V gene is TRBV27, the J gene TRBJ1-5, with D possibly being TRBD1 (5 bases). Per germline, CDR1 MNHEY and CDR2 SMNVEV (reference sequence). The CDR3 runs to 14 residues. Between the trimmed V and J ends, which lost 3 bases and 6 bases, there was a span of 12 bases. CDR3 nucleotides: TGTGCCAGCAGTTTCGGGCAGGGCGGTCAGCCCCAGCATTTT. Translating it yields CASSFGQGGQPQHF.

The rearrangement links TRBV6-5 to TRBJ2-4, with 8 positions matching TRBD1. This CDR3 contains 14 residues. V dropped 7 bases and J dropped 1; count of bases not matched to a gene: 3. CDR1 MNHEY and CDR2 SVGAGI come from the germline V gene. For the CDR3, the DNA is TGTGCCAGCAATCAGGGGGCGGCCAAAAACATTCAGTACTTC. Its translation is CASNQGAAKNIQYF.

As to this clone: The sample carries other DNA sequences with the same CDR3. V is TRBV24-1 and J is TRBJ1-1, with D possibly TRBD1 on 6 matching bases. The CDR3 totals 13 residues. Germline V CDR1 and CDR2: KGHDR, SFDVKD. Trimming removed 5 bases at V and 1 base at J, with 7 bases between. CDR3 in amino acids: CATSAQGNTEAFF. For the CDR3, the DNA is TGTGCCACCAGTGCACAGGGGAACACTGAAGCTTTCTTT.

V and J are TRBV19 and TRBJ2-7; D perhaps matches TRBD1 (5 bases). This CDR3 contains 14 residues. Per the germline V gene, CDR1 is LNHDA and CDR2 is SQIVND (reference sequence). Trimming cost V 3 bases and J 2 bases, with 11 bases left between them. CDR3 bases: TGTGCCAGTAGTATGGGTGACAGACCCTACGAGCAGTACTTC. This codes for CASSMGDRPYEQYF.

This clone was seen just once. The chain carries TRBV4-1 and TRBJ1-3; D is uncertain. Germline assignment: CDR1 MGHRA and CDR2 YSYEKL. This CDR3 spans 16 amino acids. V gave up 1 base and J gave up 0 bases, with 10 bases separating them. The CDR3 is CASSQAGFYSGNTIYF. DNA for the CDR3: TGCGCCAGCAGCCAAGCGGGGTTTTACTCTGGAAACACCATATATTTT.

This chain joins TRBV2 and TRBJ2-3; perhaps TRBD2 as D (7 bases). This CDR3 is 14 amino acids long. V dropped 6 bases and J dropped 6 bases, with 16 bases sitting between them. The germline gives CDR1 SNHLY, CDR2 FYNNEI. The CDR3 nucleotides are TGTGCCAGCAGCGCGAGGGGGGGGAGGGATACGCAGTATTTT. Translation gives CASSARGGRDTQYF.

The chain combines TRBV19 with TRBJ1-5; D is unclear. The V end lost 3 bases, the J end lost 9 bases, and 12 bases lay between the germline ends. Germline V CDR1 and CDR2: LNHDA, SQIVND (reference sequence). This CDR3 spans 13 amino acids. DNA for the CDR3: TGTGCCAGTAGTATCCCGGGTCCGAGGCCCCAGCATTTT. Protein: CASSIPGPRPQHF. The whole variable domain, filled in from reference TRBV19 and TRBJ1-5, reads DGGITQSPKYLFRKEGQNVTLSCEQNLNHDAMYWYRQDPGQGLRLIYYSQIVNDFQKGDIAEGYSVSREKKESFPLTVTSAQKNPTAFYLCASSIPGPRPQHFGDGTRLSIL.

This chain joins TRBV9 and TRBJ1-1; a weak D match, TRBD1 (5 bases). Per germline, CDR1 SGDLS and CDR2 YYNGEE. CDR3 length equals 14 residues. The V and J ends lost 1 base and 2 bases respectively, with 9 bases between them. CDR3 amino acids: CASSVLQGNTEAFF. In DNA, the CDR3 is TGTGCCAGCAGCGTACTTCAGGGTAACACTGAAGCTTTCTTT.

This sequence joins TRBV6-5 and TRBJ2-1; 15 bases are a match to TRBD2. CDR3 size: 15 residues. Germline loops: CDR1 MNHEY, CDR2 SVGAGI. Trimming cost V 7 bases and J 14 bases; bases outside gene matches: 12. CDR3 amino acids: CASTGLAGGPPREFF. CDR3 DNA: TGTGCCAGCACTGGACTAGCGGGGGGGCCTCCACGGGAGTTCTTC.

The chain has TRBV12-5 and TRBJ1-2; D not resolved. The CDR3 totals 16 residues. The germline CDR1 and CDR2 sequences are LGHNT and FRNRAP. V lost 4 bases to trimming and J lost 4 bases, with 19 bases between them. DNA for the CDR3: TGTGCTAGTGGTTCCGAGTTAGGCGGGCAGAGCTATGGCTACACCTTC. Translating gives CASGSELGGQSYGYTF. Full variable domain (missing parts from reference TRBV12-5 and TRBJ1-2): DARVTQTPRHKVTEMGQEVTMRCQPILGHNTVFWYRQTMMQGLELLAYFRNRAPLDDSGMPKDRFSAEMPDATLATLKIQPSEPRDSAVYFCASGSELGGQSYGYTFGSGTRLTVV.

The chain links TRBV5-5 to TRBJ2-7; no reliable D call. Trimming took 0 bases from V and 1 from J, leaving 8 bases between them. Germline V gives CDR1 SGHKS, CDR2 YYEKEE (reference sequence). This CDR3 is 14 amino acids long. This CDR3 reads CASSLVSSSYEQYF. Written as DNA, the CDR3 is TGTGCCAGCAGCTTGGTGTCCAGTTCCTACGAGCAGTACTTC.

The rearrangement links TRBV19 to TRBJ2-3, with 9 bases lining up with TRBD2. V trimming: 7 bases; J trimming: 3 bases; junction bases outside the gene matches: 8. The CDR3 has 15 residues. The germline V gene encodes CDR1 LNHDA and CDR2 SQIVND (reference sequence). The CDR3 coding sequence is TGTGCCAGTAAGTCCCGACTAGCGGCGACAGATACGCAGTATTTT. Translating it yields CASKSRLAATDTQYF.